The rows below give T cell receptor beta chains drawn from one sample of a study of OX40 agonist ivuxolimab in advanced cancers. Libraries were prepared by immunoSEQ multiplex PCR; TCRdb keeps only in-frame clonotypes and omits some of them. The data hold about 58,000 clones, with 86% observed a single time. Here the sequenced sample was CD4+ or CD8+ T cells sorted from blood, taken in a trial of the OX40 agonist ivuxolimab. Receptor source: an adult with an advanced solid tumor such as melanoma, head and neck, liver or kidney cancer. CDR3s include the opening cysteine and the closing phenylalanine or tryptophan. D genes are given only for firm matches. The size of a clone is reported for some rows only, either as once, few or many, or as a class for expanded clones.

D,size,J,V,CDR3,DNA
TRBD2,.,TRBJ2-7,TRBV19,CASSRGVRTYEQYF,TGTGCCAGTAGTCGGGGGGTGAGAACCTACGAGCAGTACTTC
.,.,TRBJ1-5,TRBV19,CASTIPGQGNQPQHF,TGTGCCAGTACCATCCCGGGGCAGGGGAATCAGCCCCAGCATTTT
.,.,TRBJ1-2,TRBV18,CASSPDVYGYTF,TGTGCCAGCTCACCAGACGTCTATGGCTACACCTTC
.,.,TRBJ1-1,TRBV27,CASSNRAPIEAFF,TGTGCCAGCAGTAATAGGGCGCCCATTGAAGCTTTCTTT
.,.,TRBJ2-5,TRBV15,CATSRHLEETETQYF,TGTGCCACCAGCAGGCACTTGGAGGAGACAGAGACCCAGTACTTC
.,.,TRBJ2-1,TRBV14,CASSLQGYGEQFF,TGTGCCAGCAGCCTACAGGGTTACGGTGAGCAGTTCTTC
.,.,TRBJ1-1,TRBV5-1,CASSWGTAWGKSAEAFF,TGCGCCAGCAGCTGGGGGACGGCTTGGGGAAAGTCGGCTGAAGCTTTCTTT
.,.,TRBJ1-1,TRBV5-1,CASSSLPNTEAFF,TGCGCCAGCAGCTCCCTCCCGAACACTGAAGCTTTCTTT
.,.,TRBJ1-5,TRBV19,CASNPKPQHF,TGTGCCAGTAACCCGAAACCCCAGCATTTT
.,once,TRBJ2-2,TRBV5-5,CASRLNTGELFF,TGTGCCAGCAGATTGAACACCGGGGAGCTGTTTTTT
.,.,TRBJ1-4,TRBV2,CASRAGLNEKLFF,TGTGCCAGCAGAGCAGGATTAAATGAAAAACTGTTTTTT
.,.,TRBJ1-4,TRBV2,CASRPTGSPTNEKLFF,TGTGCCAGCAGACCCACAGGGAGTCCAACTAATGAAAAACTGTTTTTT
TRBD1,.,TRBJ1-2,TRBV14,CASSLDRRYGYTF,TGTGCCAGCAGCTTGGACAGGAGATATGGCTACACCTTC
.,.,TRBJ2-3,TRBV4-1,CASSHIDRTRTDTQYF,TGCGCCAGCAGCCATATAGACAGGACCCGCACAGATACGCAGTATTTT
.,.,TRBJ2-3,TRBV5-6,CASRRTTGTDTQYF,TGTGCCAGCAGAAGGACAACGGGTACAGATACGCAGTATTTT
.,.,TRBJ1-6,TRBV30,CAWRDGTGSYNSPLHF,TGTGCCTGGAGGGACGGGACCGGCTCCTATAATTCACCCCTCCACTTT
.,.,TRBJ1-2,TRBV19,CASSMFTKPTYGYTF,TGTGCCAGTAGTATGTTCACTAAGCCTACCTATGGCTACACCTTC
.,.,TRBJ1-4,TRBV6-5,CASSQNEKLFF,TGTGCCAGCAGTCAAAATGAAAAACTGTTTTTT
.,.,TRBJ1-5,TRBV30,CAWSVRGYQPQHF,TGTGCCTGGAGTGTAAGAGGGTATCAGCCCCAGCATTTT
.,.,TRBJ1-2,TRBV30,CAWRDSFPYGYTF,TGTGCCTGGAGGGACAGCTTCCCCTATGGCTACACCTTC
TRBD1,.,TRBJ1-6,TRBV7-3,CASSLPQGSPSPLHF,TGTGCCAGCAGCTTACCACAGGGGAGTCCTTCACCCCTCCACTTT
TRBD1,once,TRBJ1-5,TRBV7-2,CASSPYGTGRNQPQHF,TGTGCCAGCAGCCCCTATGGGACAGGGAGGAATCAGCCCCAGCATTTT
TRBD1,.,TRBJ2-1,TRBV6-1,CASRGTGAYNEQFF,TGTGCCAGCAGGGGGACAGGGGCCTACAATGAGCAGTTCTTC
.,once,TRBJ1-1,TRBV6-1,CASRSDSRAEAFF,TGTGCCAGCAGAAGCGATAGCAGGGCGGAAGCTTTCTTT
.,.,TRBJ2-4,TRBV2,CASSEDRGLAKNIQYF,TGTGCCAGCAGTGAAGACCGGGGGTTAGCCAAAAACATTCAGTACTTC
.,.,TRBJ2-3,TRBV5-4,CATAEQGLADTQYF,TGTGCCACCGCGGAACAGGGTCTGGCAGATACGCAGTATTTT
.,.,TRBJ2-2,TRBV19,CASKGRTGELFF,TGTGCCAGTAAGGGACGGACCGGGGAGCTGTTTTTT
.,.,TRBJ1-4,TRBV7-6,CASSGTSEKLFF,TGTGCCAGCAGTGGGACGTCGGAAAAACTGTTTTTT
.,.,TRBJ1-4,TRBV5-1,CASAMGGPDEKLFF,TGCGCCAGCGCGATGGGGGGCCCTGATGAAAAACTGTTTTTT
.,.,TRBJ1-1,TRBV2,CASSEALGGTEAFF,TGTGCCAGCAGTGAAGCGCTTGGGGGAACTGAAGCTTTCTTT
.,.,TRBJ2-3,TRBV9,CASSVVPDPDTQYF,TGTGCCAGCAGCGTAGTCCCGGACCCAGATACGCAGTATTTT